Listed below are T cell receptor beta chains from one sample, sequenced in a study of control samples from healthy donors and cancer patients. TCRdb keeps only in-frame clones here, not all; method: immunoSEQ multiplex PCR. The table includes roughly 73,000 clones, 85% to 95% detected once. The sequenced material came from blood. The source is a woman aged 60-75 years in good health. CDR3s include the opening cysteine and the closing phenylalanine or tryptophan. Fields, in order: V gene, J gene, clone size, D gene, CDR3 protein, CDR3 DNA. D genes are given only for firm matches. Rows may omit the clone size; those that give it use once, few, many or a size class.

v_call: TRBV3-1/TRBV3-2
j_call: TRBJ2-3
clone_size: -
d_call: -
cdr3_aa: CASSQPPQGDTQYF
cdr3_nt: TGTGCCAGCAGCCAACCACCCCAGGGAGATACGCAGTATTTT

v_call: TRBV3-1/TRBV3-2
j_call: TRBJ2-7
clone_size: -
d_call: TRBD2
cdr3_aa: CASSQDYLAGNEQYF
cdr3_nt: TGTGCCAGCAGCCAAGATTATCTAGCGGGGAACGAGCAGTACTTC

v_call: TRBV5-1
j_call: TRBJ2-5
clone_size: -
d_call: TRBD2
cdr3_aa: CASSTGLAGETQYF
cdr3_nt: TGCGCCAGCAGCACCGGACTAGCTGGGGAGACCCAGTACTTC

v_call: TRBV28
j_call: TRBJ2-6
clone_size: -
d_call: TRBD1
cdr3_aa: CASSLSTGGYSGANVLTF
cdr3_nt: TGTGCCAGCAGTTTATCGACAGGGGGCTACTCTGGGGCCAACGTCCTGACTTTC

v_call: TRBV28
j_call: TRBJ1-5
clone_size: -
d_call: -
cdr3_aa: CASSSQGFRRHNQPQHF
cdr3_nt: TGTGCCAGCAGTTCTCAGGGCTTTAGGCGACACAATCAGCCCCAGCATTTT

v_call: TRBV18
j_call: TRBJ2-7
clone_size: -
d_call: TRBD2
cdr3_aa: CASSPPPSGRGEQYF
cdr3_nt: TGTGCCAGCTCACCACCCCCTAGCGGGAGGGGTGAGCAGTACTTC

v_call: TRBV28
j_call: TRBJ1-3
clone_size: -
d_call: -
cdr3_aa: CASSLVGGNTIYF
cdr3_nt: TGTGCCAGCAGTTTAGTAGGGGGAAACACCATATATTTT

v_call: TRBV30
j_call: TRBJ1-3
clone_size: -
d_call: -
cdr3_aa: CAWSVERSGNTIYF
cdr3_nt: TGTGCCTGGAGTGTAGAACGCTCAGGAAACACCATATATTTT

v_call: TRBV5-1
j_call: TRBJ2-7
clone_size: few
d_call: -
cdr3_aa: CASSLGGLTSSYEQYF
cdr3_nt: TGCGCCAGCAGCTTGGGGGGCCTTACTAGCTCCTACGAGCAGTACTTC

v_call: TRBV30
j_call: TRBJ2-2
clone_size: -
d_call: TRBD1
cdr3_aa: CAWTRTGTGELFF
cdr3_nt: TGTGCCTGGACTAGGACAGGTACCGGGGAGCTGTTTTTT

v_call: TRBV24-1
j_call: TRBJ1-2
clone_size: -
d_call: -
cdr3_aa: CATSDLRSGYTF
cdr3_nt: TGTGCCACCAGTGATTTGAGGTCTGGCTACACCTTC

v_call: TRBV30
j_call: TRBJ1-4
clone_size: -
d_call: -
cdr3_aa: CAWSGGTGEKLFF
cdr3_nt: TGTGCCTGGAGTGGAGGTACTGGTGAAAAACTGTTTTTT

v_call: TRBV2
j_call: TRBJ1-5
clone_size: few
d_call: -
cdr3_aa: CASRPTGSLVVQPQHF
cdr3_nt: TGTGCCAGCAGACCGACGGGGAGCTTAGTAGTTCAGCCCCAGCATTTT

v_call: TRBV2
j_call: TRBJ1-2
clone_size: once
d_call: TRBD1
cdr3_aa: CATRQGANYGYTF
cdr3_nt: TGTGCGACTCGACAGGGGGCTAACTATGGCTACACCTTC

v_call: TRBV19
j_call: TRBJ1-1
clone_size: -
d_call: -
cdr3_aa: CASNAGNTEAFF
cdr3_nt: TGTGCCAGTAATGCCGGGAACACTGAAGCTTTCTTT

v_call: TRBV5-1
j_call: TRBJ2-7
clone_size: -
d_call: -
cdr3_aa: CASSLERGRGSYEQYF
cdr3_nt: TGCGCCAGCAGCTTGGAGAGGGGCAGGGGATCCTACGAGCAGTACTTC

v_call: TRBV29-1
j_call: TRBJ1-2
clone_size: -
d_call: -
cdr3_aa: CSVEQGKDGYTF
cdr3_nt: TGCAGCGTTGAACAGGGCAAGGATGGCTACACCTTC

v_call: TRBV3-1/TRBV3-2
j_call: TRBJ1-3
clone_size: -
d_call: -
cdr3_aa: CASSQGGSGNTIYF
cdr3_nt: TGTGCCAGCAGCCAAGGGGGCTCTGGAAACACCATATATTTT

v_call: TRBV5-1
j_call: TRBJ1-2
clone_size: -
d_call: -
cdr3_aa: CASSLGQPNYGYTF
cdr3_nt: TGCGCCAGCAGCTTGGGCCAGCCGAACTATGGCTACACCTTC

v_call: TRBV28
j_call: TRBJ2-7
clone_size: -
d_call: -
cdr3_aa: CAAGRGEGDHEQYF
cdr3_nt: TGTGCCGCGGGCAGGGGGGAGGGTGACCACGAGCAGTACTTC

v_call: TRBV3-1/TRBV3-2
j_call: TRBJ1-2
clone_size: once
d_call: -
cdr3_aa: CASSQDMNRVNGYTF
cdr3_nt: TGTGCCAGCAGCCAAGATATGAACAGGGTTAACGGCTACACCTTC

v_call: TRBV6-2/TRBV6-3
j_call: TRBJ2-3
clone_size: -
d_call: -
cdr3_aa: CASSYSPQNTDTQYF
cdr3_nt: TGTGCCAGCAGTTACTCTCCCCAGAACACAGATACGCAGTATTTT

v_call: TRBV24-1
j_call: TRBJ1-2
clone_size: -
d_call: -
cdr3_aa: CATSDPRAGNYGYTF
cdr3_nt: TGTGCCACCAGTGATCCACGGGCAGGGAACTATGGCTACACCTTC

v_call: TRBV4-2
j_call: TRBJ2-7
clone_size: -
d_call: -
cdr3_aa: CASSQDGAGQLDEQYF
cdr3_nt: TGTGCCAGCAGCCAAGATGGGGCAGGGCAATTGGACGAGCAGTACTTC

v_call: TRBV9
j_call: TRBJ2-1
clone_size: once
d_call: -
cdr3_aa: CASSVGQGIDEQFF
cdr3_nt: TGTGCCAGCAGCGTAGGGCAGGGCATCGATGAGCAGTTCTTC

v_call: TRBV6-2/TRBV6-3
j_call: TRBJ2-2
clone_size: -
d_call: -
cdr3_aa: CASSYSIDSRNTGELFF
cdr3_nt: TGTGCCAGCAGTTACTCGATTGATTCTAGGAACACCGGGGAGCTGTTTTTT

v_call: TRBV5-1
j_call: TRBJ1-3
clone_size: -
d_call: -
cdr3_aa: CASSLGRDTIYF
cdr3_nt: TGCGCCAGCAGCTTGGGAAGAGACACCATATATTTT

v_call: TRBV6-4
j_call: TRBJ2-3
clone_size: -
d_call: -
cdr3_aa: CASSDRGGTDTQYF
cdr3_nt: TGTGCCAGCAGTGACAGGGGTGGCACAGATACGCAGTATTTT

v_call: TRBV6-5
j_call: TRBJ2-2
clone_size: -
d_call: TRBD1
cdr3_aa: CASSSGQASTGELFF
cdr3_nt: TGTGCCAGCAGTTCGGGACAGGCGTCCACCGGGGAGCTGTTTTTT

v_call: TRBV7-9
j_call: TRBJ1-3
clone_size: -
d_call: -
cdr3_aa: CASSLGEVAGNTIYF
cdr3_nt: TGTGCCAGCAGCTTGGGGGAAGTCGCTGGAAACACCATATATTTT

v_call: TRBV6-5
j_call: TRBJ1-2
clone_size: -
d_call: -
cdr3_aa: CASSHTLRGPSGYTF
cdr3_nt: TGTGCCAGCAGTCACACCTTAAGAGGTCCGTCGGGCTACACCTTC

v_call: TRBV6-5
j_call: TRBJ1-4
clone_size: -
d_call: -
cdr3_aa: CASSTGSLGEKLFF
cdr3_nt: TGTGCCAGCAGTACAGGCTCCCTGGGGGAAAAACTGTTTTTT

v_call: TRBV2
j_call: TRBJ2-5
clone_size: once
d_call: -
cdr3_aa: CASSEGTGQETQYF
cdr3_nt: TGTGCCAGCAGTGAAGGTACAGGGCAAGAGACCCAGTACTTC

v_call: TRBV5-4
j_call: TRBJ2-2
clone_size: -
d_call: TRBD2
cdr3_aa: CASSPPSGVDRELFF
cdr3_nt: TGTGCCAGCAGCCCTCCTAGCGGGGTCGACCGAGAGCTGTTTTTT

v_call: TRBV6-6
j_call: TRBJ2-2
clone_size: -
d_call: -
cdr3_aa: CASKPPQNTGELFF
cdr3_nt: TGTGCCAGCAAGCCCCCGCAGAACACCGGGGAGCTGTTTTTT

v_call: TRBV10-3
j_call: TRBJ1-2
clone_size: few
d_call: -
cdr3_aa: CAISELSQNYGYTF
cdr3_nt: TGTGCCATCAGTGAGTTGAGTCAGAACTATGGCTACACCTTC

v_call: TRBV7-3
j_call: TRBJ2-3
clone_size: once
d_call: TRBD2
cdr3_aa: CASAPGASGADTQYF
cdr3_nt: TGTGCCTCCGCCCCTGGGGCTAGCGGGGCAGATACGCAGTATTTT

v_call: TRBV10-3
j_call: TRBJ1-1
clone_size: -
d_call: -
cdr3_aa: CAISGIGANTEAFF
cdr3_nt: TGTGCCATCAGTGGAATTGGCGCGAACACTGAAGCTTTCTTT

v_call: TRBV6-2/TRBV6-3
j_call: TRBJ2-1
clone_size: -
d_call: -
cdr3_aa: CASSYPPATYNEQFF
cdr3_nt: TGTGCCAGCAGTTACCCTCCGGCTACGTACAATGAGCAGTTCTTC

v_call: TRBV7-9
j_call: TRBJ2-5
clone_size: -
d_call: -
cdr3_aa: CASRTVGSQETQYF
cdr3_nt: TGTGCCAGCAGGACAGTAGGGAGCCAAGAGACCCAGTACTTC

v_call: TRBV4-3
j_call: TRBJ1-3
clone_size: -
d_call: -
cdr3_aa: CASSQDLRGSGNTIYF
cdr3_nt: TGCGCCAGCAGCCAAGATTTGCGGGGATCTGGAAACACCATATATTTT

v_call: TRBV5-1
j_call: TRBJ2-3
clone_size: -
d_call: TRBD2
cdr3_aa: CASKAQGGADTQYF
cdr3_nt: TGCGCCAGCAAGGCCCAGGGAGGGGCAGATACGCAGTATTTT

v_call: TRBV10-3
j_call: TRBJ2-7
clone_size: -
d_call: TRBD1
cdr3_aa: CAIRGQGGEQYF
cdr3_nt: TGTGCCATCAGGGGACAGGGAGGGGAGCAGTACTTC

v_call: TRBV5-1
j_call: TRBJ2-2
clone_size: -
d_call: TRBD2
cdr3_aa: CASSFGSGSFANTGELFF
cdr3_nt: TGTGCCAGCAGCTTCGGTAGCGGGAGCTTCGCGAACACCGGGGAGCTGTTTTTT

v_call: TRBV11-2
j_call: TRBJ2-5
clone_size: -
d_call: -
cdr3_aa: CASSLSGRRGSRETQYF
cdr3_nt: TGTGCCAGCAGCTTATCCGGCCGCCGGGGCAGTAGGGAGACCCAGTACTTC

v_call: TRBV28
j_call: TRBJ1-2
clone_size: -
d_call: -
cdr3_aa: CASRDLRRYGYTF
cdr3_nt: TGTGCCAGCAGAGACCTCCGTCGCTATGGCTACACCTTC